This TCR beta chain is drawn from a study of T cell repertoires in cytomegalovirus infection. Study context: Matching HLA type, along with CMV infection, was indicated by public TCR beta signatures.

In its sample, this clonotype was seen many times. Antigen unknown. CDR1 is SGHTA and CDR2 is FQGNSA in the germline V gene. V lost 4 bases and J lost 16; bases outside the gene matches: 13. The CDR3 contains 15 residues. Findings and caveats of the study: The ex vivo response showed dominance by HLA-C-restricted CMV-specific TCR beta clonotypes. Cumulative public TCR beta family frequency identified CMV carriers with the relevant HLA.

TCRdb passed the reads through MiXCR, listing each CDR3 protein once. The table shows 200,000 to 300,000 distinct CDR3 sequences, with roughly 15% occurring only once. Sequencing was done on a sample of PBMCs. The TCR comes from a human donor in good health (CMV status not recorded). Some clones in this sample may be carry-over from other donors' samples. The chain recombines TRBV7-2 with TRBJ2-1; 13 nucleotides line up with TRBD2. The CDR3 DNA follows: TGTGCCAGCAGCTCACACCGTACTAGCGGGAGGGCGGACTTCTTC. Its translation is CASSSHRTSGRADFF. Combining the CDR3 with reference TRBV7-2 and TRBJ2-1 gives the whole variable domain GAGVSQSPSNKVTEKGKDVELRCDPISGHTALYWYRQSLGQGLEFLIYFQGNSAPDKSGLPSDRFSAERTGGSVSTLTIQRTQQEDSAVYLCASSSHRTSGRADFFGPGTRLTVL.